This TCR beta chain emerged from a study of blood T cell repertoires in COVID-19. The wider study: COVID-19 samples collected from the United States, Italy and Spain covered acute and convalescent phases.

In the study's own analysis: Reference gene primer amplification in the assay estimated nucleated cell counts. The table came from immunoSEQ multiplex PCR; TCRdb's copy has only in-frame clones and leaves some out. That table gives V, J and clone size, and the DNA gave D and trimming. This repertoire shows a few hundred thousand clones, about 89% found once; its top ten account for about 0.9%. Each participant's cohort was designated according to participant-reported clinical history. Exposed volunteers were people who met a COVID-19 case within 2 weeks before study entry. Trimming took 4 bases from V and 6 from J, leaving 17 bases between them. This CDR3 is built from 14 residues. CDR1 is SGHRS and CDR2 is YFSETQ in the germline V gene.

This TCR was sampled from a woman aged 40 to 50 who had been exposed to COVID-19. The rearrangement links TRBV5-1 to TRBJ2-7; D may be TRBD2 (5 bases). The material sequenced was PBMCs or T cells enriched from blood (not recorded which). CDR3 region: CASSLASAAGEQYF. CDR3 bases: TGCGCCAGCAGCCTAGCTTCCGCGGCGGGCGAGCAGTACTTC. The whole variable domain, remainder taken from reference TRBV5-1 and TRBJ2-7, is KAGVTQTPRYLIKTRGQQVTLSCSPISGHRSVSWYQQTPGQGLQFLFEYFSETQRNKGNFPGRFSGRQFSNSRSEMNVSTLELGDSALYLCASSLASAAGEQYFGPGTRLTVT.